The 16 T cell receptor beta chains presented below share a single source sample, sequenced in a study of blood T cell repertoires in COVID-19. Sequencing used immunoSEQ multiplex PCR; TCRdb keeps in-frame clones, though not all of them. Of hundreds of thousands of clones in the sample, around nine tenths are singletons; the top ten hold about 6%. The source material was PBMCs or T cells enriched from blood (not recorded which). The source of these receptors is a woman aged 40 to 50 who had recovered from COVID-19.

The rearrangement uses TRBV18 and TRBJ2-2; D is perhaps TRBD2 (7 bases). This CDR3 region has 15 residues. Trimming took off 3 bases at V and 8 bases at J, with 16 bases between the two ends. Germline V gene sequence: CDR1 KGHSH, CDR2 LQKENI. The CDR3 DNA sequence: TGTGCCAGCTCACCGAACGCGGGGGCGCTGGGGGAGCTGTTTTTT. Its protein product is CASSPNAGALGELFF.

This clone was seen once. The V and J genes are TRBV19 and TRBJ2-2; TRBD1 matches 10 bases. The trim removed 4 bases at V and 4 bases at J, leaving 6 bases unmatched. Looked up from germline, CDR1 is LNHDA and CDR2 is SQIVND (reference sequence). The CDR3 contains 16 residues. The CDR3 nucleotides are TGTGCCAGTAGTAAACGGACAGGGGGAAGCACCGGGGAGCTGTTTTTT. It translates to CASSKRTGGSTGELFF. The entire variable domain, with the rest obtained from reference TRBV19 and TRBJ2-2, is as follows: DGGITQSPKYLFRKEGQNVTLSCEQNLNHDAMYWYRQDPGQGLRLIYYSQIVNDFQKGDIAEGYSVSREKKESFPLTVTSAQKNPTAFYLCASSKRTGGSTGELFFGEGSRLTVL.

This chain links TRBV19 with TRBJ2-7, with D tentatively TRBD2 (5 bases). Germline V gene data show CDR1 as LNHDA and CDR2 as SQIVND (reference sequence). This CDR3 comprises 15 residues. V lost 5 bases, J lost 5 bases, and 19 bases lay in between. In DNA form, the CDR3 reads TGTGCCAGTAGTGCAGGACCGGGAACAACCCACGAGCAGTACTTC. It yields the protein CASSAGPGTTHEQYF.

The J gene is TRBJ2-7, the V gene TRBV6-5, with TRBD2 matching over 10 bases. V shed 8 bases, J shed 6 bases, and the junction held 13 bases outside the gene matches. CDR3 size: 15 residues. The germline V gene has CDR1 MNHEY and CDR2 SVGAGI. In DNA form, the CDR3 reads TGTGCCAGCCTGAGGGCTAGCGGGAGAGTCTCCGAGCAGTACTTC. This sequence encodes CASLRASGRVSEQYF.

The V call is TRBV5-6, the J call TRBJ2-5, with 7 positions matching TRBD1. V shed 4 bases and J 5 bases; nucleotides not matched to a gene: 8. CDR1 and CDR2 from the germline V gene are SGHDT and YYEEEE. This CDR3 contains 14 residues. CDR3 amino acids: CASSPDRVGETQYF. CDR3 DNA sequence: TGTGCCAGCAGCCCCGACAGGGTAGGCGAGACCCAGTACTTC. The full variable domain, rest sourced from reference TRBV5-6 and TRBJ2-5, is DAGVTQSPTHLIKTRGQQVTLRCSPKSGHDTVSWYQQALGQGPQFIFQYYEEEERQRGNFPDRFSGHQFPNYSSELNVNALLLGDSALYLCASSPDRVGETQYFGPGTRLLVL.

J is TRBJ2-7 and V is TRBV28, with 9 nucleotides matching TRBD2. Germline trimming cut 2 bases from V and 6 bases from J; bases unmatched to any gene: 8. CDR3 length equals 15 residues. Per the germline V gene, CDR1 is MDHEN and CDR2 is SYDVKM. CDR3 protein: CASSLAGGFGGEQYF. Here the CDR3 DNA reads TGTGCCAGCAGTTTAGCGGGAGGGTTTGGCGGCGAGCAGTACTTC.

The chain recombines TRBV2 with TRBJ2-3; 7 bases agree with TRBD2. CDR1 is SNHLY and CDR2 is FYNNEI in the germline V gene. Unmatched junction bases numbered 9, after V lost 6 bases and J lost 6 bases. CDR3 size: 14 residues. The DNA for the CDR3 is TGTGCCAGCAGAAGGACTAGTCGGGCTGATACGCAGTATTTT. It specifies CASRRTSRADTQYF. The complete variable domain, with remaining parts taken from reference TRBV2 and TRBJ2-3, reads EPEVTQTPSHQVTQMGQEVILRCVPISNHLYFYWYRQILGQKVEFLVSFYNNEISEKSEIFDDQFSVERPDGSNFTLKIRSTKLEDSAMYFCASRRTSRADTQYFGPGTRLTVL.

The chain joins TRBV25-1 to TRBJ2-7, with 9 bases lining up with TRBD1. V lost 6 bases, J lost 0 bases, and 3 bases stayed unmatched. This CDR3 spans 14 amino acids. Germline assignment: CDR1 MGHDK and CDR2 SYGVNS. CDR3 DNA sequence: TGTGCCAGCAGGAAGGACAGGGGCTCCTACGAGCAGTACTTC. This sequence encodes CASRKDRGSYEQYF.

J is TRBJ2-7 and V is TRBV29-1, with 10 bases matching TRBD2. The V segment lost 4 bases and the J segment 3 bases; nucleotides outside the gene matches: 9. Per the germline V gene, CDR1 is SQVTM and CDR2 is ANQGSEA. The CDR3 length is 15 residues. The CDR3 protein is CSVAPFSGRNYEQYF. Here the CDR3 DNA reads TGCAGCGTTGCGCCATTTAGCGGGAGGAACTACGAGCAGTACTTC.

The V gene is TRBV30, the J gene TRBJ1-3, with TRBD1 as a possible D gene (5 bases). Trimming pared 2 bases from V and 0 bases from J, leaving 11 bases between. The CDR3 contains 15 residues. Looked up from germline, CDR1 is GTSNPN and CDR2 is SVGIG (reference sequence). CDR3 residues: CAWSRQGNSGNTIYF. The CDR3 nucleotides are TGTGCCTGGAGTCGCCAGGGCAACTCTGGAAACACCATATATTTT.

The chain joins TRBV24-1 to TRBJ2-1; tentatively, D is TRBD1 (6 bases). This CDR3 comprises 16 residues. The V and J ends lost 1 base and 6 bases respectively, with 15 bases between them. Germline CDR1 is KGHDR and CDR2 is SFDVKD. In DNA form, the CDR3 reads TGTGCCACCAGTGATTTAGGGGGTTCCCGTTCCAATGAGCAGTTCTTC. It specifies CATSDLGGSRSNEQFF.

The chain has TRBV11-2 and TRBJ2-4, with 10 bases that match TRBD1. Looked up from germline, CDR1 is SGHAT and CDR2 is FQNNGV. Losses at the gene ends were 4 bases for V and 6 bases for J; bases not matched to a gene: 6. The CDR3 covers 15 residues. The CDR3 DNA reads as TGTGCCAGCAGCTACGGGACAGGGGTTGGAAACATTCAGTACTTC. Protein sequence: CASSYGTGVGNIQYF.

This clone has only a few counts. V gene TRBV5-1 combines with J gene TRBJ2-3, with 8 bases fitting TRBD1. CDR1 and CDR2 from the germline V gene are SGHRS and YFSETQ. The V gene end was trimmed by 3 bases and the J gene end by 1 base; junction bases not matched to a gene: 7. The CDR3 is made up of 16 amino acids. CDR3 sequence reads: CASSSSDRGGTDTQYF. In DNA form, the CDR3 reads TGCGCCAGCAGCTCATCCGACAGGGGAGGCACAGATACGCAGTATTTT.

V usage is TRBV19 and J usage is TRBJ1-5; 9 nucleotides align to TRBD1. CDR1 and CDR2 from the germline V gene are LNHDA and SQIVND (reference sequence). The CDR3 loop spans 14 amino acids. V lost 5 bases to trimming and J lost 5 bases; unmatched junction nucleotides: 4. The CDR3 nucleotides read TGTGCCAGTAGTCTTACAGGGGGCCATCAGCCCCAGCATTTT. Residues: CASSLTGGHQPQHF.

The chain employs TRBV3-1 (or the pseudogene TRBV3-2) and TRBJ2-5, with 8 bases lining up with TRBD2. The CDR3 is made up of 14 amino acids. Germline V CDR1 and CDR2: LGHDT, YNNKEL (reference sequence). V was pared by 10 bases and J by 5 bases, with 12 bases of the junction left unmatched. In DNA, the CDR3 is TGTGCCACCGGTAGCGGGGCCCTGGGGGAGACCCAGTACTTC. This gives the protein CATGSGALGETQYF.

The CDR3 here is CASSLIGRRETQYF. CDR3 nucleotide sequence: TGTGCCAGCAGCTTAATAGGGAGGCGAGAGACCCAGTACTTC. J is TRBJ2-5 and V is TRBV7-2; the D gene is possibly TRBD2 (6 bases). The CDR3 covers 14 residues. Between the trimmed V and J ends, which lost 2 bases and 4 bases, there was a span of 11 bases. CDR1 and CDR2 from the germline V gene are SGHTA and FQGNSA.